These 2 T cell receptor beta chains share one sample of origin, sequenced in a study of PD-1 blockade in mismatch repair-deficient tumors. Sequenced by immunoSEQ multiplex PCR; TCRdb stores in-frame clones only, minus some. The sample records over 100,000 clones, 60% to 85% being singletons. The sample consisted of peripheral blood, taken 60 to 65 weeks after starting pembrolizumab. These receptors were taken from an adult with mismatch repair-deficient cancer.

The chain has TRBV4-1 and TRBJ2-7; 8 bases fit TRBD2. The V gene's germline CDR1 is MGHRA and CDR2 YSYEKL. The J segment lost 2 bases and the V segment lost 1 base, leaving 4 bases of the junction unmatched. This CDR3 is built from 15 residues. This CDR3 reads CASSQGGLEPYEQYF. In nucleotides, the CDR3 is TGCGCCAGCAGCCAAGGGGGACTAGAACCCTACGAGCAGTACTTC.

The rearrangement links TRBV6-1 to TRBJ1-4; possible D gene TRBD1, 5 bases. CDR1 and CDR2 from the germline V gene are MNHNS and SASEGT. Deletions cut 6 bases from V and 4 bases from J, with 15 bases between. The CDR3 is 15 amino acids. CDR3 region: CASSPRGDYNEKLFF. The CDR3 DNA follows: TGTGCCAGCAGCCCACGGGGGGACTATAATGAAAAACTGTTTTTT.